This T cell receptor beta chain came from a study of somatic mutations in cytotoxic T cells in rheumatoid arthritis (dated by TCRdb to 2016 to 2017). Describing the broader study: Some V beta antibody-stained T-cell populations were flow-sorted on a FACSAria II or Sony SH800 at nearly 100% purity, and sorted V beta1+ cells also underwent TCRB sequencing. Patient and control groups had essentially identical median ages. In newly diagnosed rheumatoid arthritis without treatment, the study examined if expanded CD8+ T-cell clones harbor somatic mutations, relying on TCRB deep sequencing to characterize clonality. TCRB deep sequencing covered over 55 patients with rheumatoid arthritis along with 15 to 25 healthy controls. The investigation overall reported the following: The expanded CD8+ clones had unknown antigen targets, and not appearing in virus-specific databases did not rule out that they were virus-specific. The finding that TRBV07 was slightly underrepresented in patients was left unadjusted for multiple comparisons. CD8+ T-cell clonality did not differ significantly between rheumatoid arthritis patients and age-matched healthy controls. In about an eighth of the roughly 65 patients, more than 20% of CD8+ cells belonged to the largest CD8+ clone, while several identical CD8+ TCRB sequences were shared between blood and synovial fluid. In patients, CD8+ clonality rose with age (Spearman r ≈ 0.49), which was not the case in healthy controls.

With a median age of about 51 years (range about 21-75) and around 50% female, the healthy controls consisted of fewer than 25 blood donors whose buffy coats were used. Flow cytometry confirmed the purity of CD4+ and CD8+ cells that had been isolated by positive magnetic bead selection on an AutoMACS. Peripheral blood mononuclear cells were obtained using density gradient separation with Ficoll-Paque PLUS. DNA from CD4-enriched, CD8-enriched or PBMC samples was extracted using Nucleospin Tissue or Tissue XS kits and then quantified on a Qubit 2.0 fluorometer. From a lookup of the germline V gene, CDR1 and CDR2 are SGHDN and FVKESK. The CDR3 holds 15 amino acids from the cysteine to the phenylalanine. Of the read, only the CDR3 DNA is kept; its 45 bases are in frame from base 1. Trimming leaves V shorter by 3 bases and J shorter by 5 bases, with the junction holding 7 bases beyond the gene matches.

The immunoSEQ assay was applied to genomic DNA for TCRB CDR3 sequencing. From the authors' description of their analysis: Nothing other than productive TCRB rearrangements was included in the analyses. Clonality was expressed as a Shannon entropy-based productive clonality index, with each clone defined by a unique TCRB CDR3 sequence. Repertoire overlap for a pair of samples was computed from each clone's template counts relative to total templates per sample. V-gene usage from TCRB sequencing and V-gene usage measured by flow cytometry were correlated (Spearman r of roughly 0.56). TCRdb re-hosts the immuneACCESS table, in-frame sequences only. Its copies lack some clones; in the studies checked, an unresolved V gene accounts for under half of them, and the cause for the rest is not known. The D gene and trimming were derived from the DNA, and the V and J assignments and clone size from that table. This sample is represented by about 18,000 clones; roughly 72% of them were singletons. Approximately 5.3% of the sample is in the top ten clones.

Concerning this clone: Its antigen is not yet known. No much larger clone exists at a distance of one base, and base qualities are not known.

Sequenced: CD8+ T cells sorted from blood. This chain joins TRBV14 to TRBJ2-7, with 10 bases aligning to TRBD1. The receptor comes from a man in his fifties or sixties in good health. Here the CDR3 is given as CASSHPGQGTHEQYF. The DNA reads as follows: TGTGCCAGCAGCCACCCGGGACAGGGGACCCACGAGCAGTACTTC.